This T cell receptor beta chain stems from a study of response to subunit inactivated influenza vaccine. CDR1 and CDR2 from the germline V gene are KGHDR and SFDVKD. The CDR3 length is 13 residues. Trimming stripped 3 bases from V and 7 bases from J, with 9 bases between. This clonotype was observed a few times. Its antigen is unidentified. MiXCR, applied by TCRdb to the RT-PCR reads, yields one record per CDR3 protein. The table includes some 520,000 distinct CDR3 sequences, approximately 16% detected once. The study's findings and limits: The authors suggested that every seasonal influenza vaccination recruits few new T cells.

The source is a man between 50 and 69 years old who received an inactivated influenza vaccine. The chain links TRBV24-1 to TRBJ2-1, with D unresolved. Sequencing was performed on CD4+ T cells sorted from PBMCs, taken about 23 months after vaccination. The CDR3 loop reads CATSDPPKNEQFF. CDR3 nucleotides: TGTGCCACCAGTGATCCCCCTAAAAATGAGCAGTTCTTC.